The 16 T cell receptor beta chains below come from one sample, sequenced in a study of cytomegalovirus exposure and HLA in healthy donors. TCRdb keeps only in-frame clones here, not all; method: immunoSEQ multiplex PCR. This table holds around 70,000 clones, 85% to 95% found once. The sample comprised PBMCs. Receptors originate from a man aged 18 to 29 in good health and CMV-seronegative.

J is TRBJ2-5 and V is TRBV6-5; D is uncertain. V was pared by 6 bases and J by 6 bases, with 14 bases between. The CDR3 covers 13 residues. CDR1 MNHEY and CDR2 SVGAGI come from the germline V gene. The CDR3 region has the DNA TGTGCCAGCAGCCGCCACAACCGAAAGACCCAGTACTTC. Translated: CASSRHNRKTQYF.

This clone was seen only once. This chain links TRBV7-3 with TRBJ1-2, with D unclear. V shed 2 bases and J shed 8 bases, with 12 bases lying between them. Germline CDR1 reads SGHTA; CDR2 reads FQGTGA. The CDR3 has 13 residues. CDR3 coding DNA: TGTGCCAGCAGCTTATTTCCAGAAAAGGGCTACACCTTC. Residues: CASSLFPEKGYTF.

The V gene is TRBV6-1, the J gene TRBJ1-3; 7 nucleotides match TRBD1. The ends lost 1 base at V and 5 bases at J; junction bases unmatched: 5. CDR1 and CDR2 (germline): MNHNS, SASEGT. The CDR3 length is 15 residues. CDR3 DNA: TGTGCCAGCAGTGAAGAGGCAGGGGGGCGAAACACCATATATTTT. Translating gives CASSEEAGGRNTIYF.

This clone was detected only a few times. The chain joins TRBV7-8 to TRBJ2-3, with TRBD1 matching 8 bases. There are 16 residues in the CDR3. Germline lookup yields CDR1 SGHVS and CDR2 FQNEAQ. J gave up 4 bases and V 5 bases, and 11 bases lay outside the gene matches. The CDR3 loop reads CASSPGTGLTADTQYF. The DNA for the CDR3 is TGTGCCAGCAGCCCAGGGACAGGTCTTACTGCAGATACGCAGTATTTT.

The chain uses TRBV28 and TRBJ1-2; a possible D gene is TRBD1 (6 bases). Germline lookup yields CDR1 MDHEN and CDR2 SYDVKM. CDR3 size: 13 residues. Trimming took 9 bases from V and 4 from J, leaving 15 bases between them. CDR3 DNA: TGTGCCAGTTCCAGGGGTGGGCTCTATGGCTACACCTTC. Its protein product is CASSRGGLYGYTF.

The chain links TRBV14 to TRBJ1-1, with 7 bases identical to TRBD1. CDR1 is SGHDN, CDR2 FVKESK, per germline. J was trimmed by 5 bases and V by 4 bases; bases with no gene match: 19. CDR3 length: 18 residues. CDR3 DNA sequence: TGTGCCAGCAGCCCCAAAACTGTAACTTACAGGGGTGGAACTGAAGCTTTCTTT. It encodes CASSPKTVTYRGGTEAFF.

The J gene is TRBJ2-3, the V gene TRBV6-4; TRBD2 matches at 12 bases. With V trimmed by 5 bases and J by 1 base, 1 base remained unmatched. Germline V gene sequence: CDR1 MRHNA, CDR2 SNTAGT. CDR3 length equals 15 residues. CDR3: CASSRTSGGTDTQYF. CDR3 coding DNA: TGTGCCAGCAGTAGGACTAGCGGGGGCACAGATACGCAGTATTTT.

The chain employs TRBV4-1 and TRBJ1-1; no reliable D call. This CDR3 spans 16 amino acids. Trimming pared 6 bases from V and 7 bases from J, leaving 24 bases between. The germline V gene has CDR1 MGHRA and CDR2 YSYEKL. The CDR3 nucleotides are TGCGCCAGCAGAGATTCGAAATCCCCCTATGCCGGTGAAGCTTTCTTT. Translating gives CASRDSKSPYAGEAFF.

In regard to this clone: In this CDR3 the conserved last residue, phenylalanine or tryptophan, is missing, so a read error is likely. The DNA is left out, because the CDR3 cannot be placed on it with certainty; the CDR3 is given as TCRdb lists it. The V call is TRBV18, the J call TRBJ1-2; the table calls TRBD1, which could not be checked here. A total of 14 residues make up the CDR3, ends included. Germline V gene data show CDR1 as KGHSH and CDR2 as LQKENI. The CDR3 loop reads CASSPRGQGRGDYL.

In the case of this clone: One end of the junction fails to match germline, which may point to a read error. The DNA of the CDR3 is TGCGCCAGCAGCTTGGGATCATCAACAAATGAAAAACTGTTTTTT. As protein: CASSLGSSTNEKLFF. The J gene is TRBJ1-4, the V gene TRBV5-1; no reliable D call. The CDR3 totals 15 residues. Germline-derived CDR1 and CDR2 are SGHRS and YFSETQ. The full variable domain, in which reference TRBV5-1 and TRBJ1-4 provide the parts outside the CDR3, is KAGVTQTPRYLIKTRGQQVTLSCSPISGHRSVSWYQQTPGQGLQFLFEYFSETQRNKGNFPGRFSGRQFSNSRSEMNVSTLELGDSALYLCASSLGSSTNEKLFFGSGTQLSVL.

The chain employs TRBV9 and TRBJ1-5, with 7 bases fitting TRBD1. The germline V gene encodes CDR1 SGDLS and CDR2 YYNGEE. V trimming: 0 bases; J trimming: 5 bases; junction bases outside the gene matches: 5. The CDR3 totals 15 residues. Here the CDR3 DNA reads TGTGCCAGCAGCGTAGGCAGGGGGATGGATCAGCCCCAGCATTTT. Encoded protein: CASSVGRGMDQPQHF.

This chain connects TRBV5-8 to TRBJ2-5; 9 bases map to TRBD1. The CDR3 runs 14 residues. Germline V CDR1 and CDR2: SGHTS, YDEGEE. V trimming: 5 bases; J trimming: 5 bases; junction bases outside the gene matches: 7. CDR3 coding DNA: TGTGCCAGCAGAAAGGGACAGGGTGTCGAGACCCAGTACTTC. Translated, it gives CASRKGQGVETQYF.

The chain recombines TRBV27 with TRBJ1-2; 7 nucleotides line up with TRBD1. Germline V lookup: CDR1 MNHEY, CDR2 SMNVEV (reference sequence). The ends lost 6 bases at V and 4 bases at J; junction bases unmatched: 8. This CDR3 spans 14 amino acids. The CDR3 loop is CASRSYRDSYGYTF. The CDR3 nucleotides are TGTGCCAGCAGGAGTTACCGGGACAGCTATGGCTACACCTTC.

CDR3 nucleotide sequence: TGTGCCAGCAGGCACGGGGAGACCCAGTACTTC. Amino acid sequence: CASRHGETQYF. The chain has TRBV7-9 and TRBJ2-5; D uncertain. CDR3 length equals 11 residues. Germline V CDR1 and CDR2: SEHNR, FQNEAQ (reference sequence). V lost 6 bases and J lost 5, with 7 bases in between.

V gene TRBV9 combines with J gene TRBJ1-1, with 7 bases that match TRBD1. From germline, CDR1 is SGDLS and CDR2 YYNGEE. CDR3 size: 15 residues. Trimming took 3 bases from V and 5 from J; bases not matched to a gene: 10. The CDR3 DNA reads as TGTGCCAGCAGCGAGGGGGCGCGGAGCGGAACTGAAGCTTTCTTT. It specifies CASSEGARSGTEAFF.

The chain has TRBV19 and TRBJ1-5, with D unresolved. Germline-derived CDR1 and CDR2 are LNHDA and SQIVND (reference sequence). The CDR3 runs 11 residues. The V gene lost 9 bases and the J gene lost 4 bases, with 7 bases spanning the gap. The CDR3 DNA sequence: TGTGCCAGAAGCGGGAATCAGCCCCAGCATTTT. Protein product: CARSGNQPQHF.